A selection of T cell receptor beta chains follows, all from one sample in a study of shared clonotypes between healthy human individuals. Produced via immunoSEQ multiplex PCR; TCRdb's table is partial and in-frame only. In the table there are around 2,000,000 clones, 85% to 95% of which are singletons. The source material was naive CD4+ T cells sorted from blood. The receptors were sampled from a man between 18 and 35 years old in good health. Both conserved end residues are part of each CDR3. The D gene is left open where the match is weak. Size is stated for part of the rows, as once, few or many counts, or as a class when the clone is expanded.

j_call,v_call,d_call,cdr3_length,clone_size,cdr3_nt,cdr3_aa
TRBJ1-4,TRBV6-5,-,14,-,TGTGCCAGCAGTTACGGAGCAACTAATGAAAAACTGTTTTTT,CASSYGATNEKLFF
TRBJ2-6,TRBV10-3,-,16,-,TGTGCCACCTCTCCTTTGACAGGTTCTGGGGCCAACGTCCTGACTTTC,CATSPLTGSGANVLTF
TRBJ2-3,TRBV5-1,TRBD1,16,-,TGCGCCAGCAGCTTCACGGGACAGGCAATCACAGATACGCAGTATTTT,CASSFTGQAITDTQYF
TRBJ2-7,TRBV5-1,-,14,few,TGCGCCAGCAGCTTGGTTCCAGGGCCCTACGAGCAGTACTTC,CASSLVPGPYEQYF
TRBJ1-2,TRBV6-1,TRBD1,18,-,TGTGCCAGCAGTGAAGGGATGGACAGGGGTAGGGCTAACTATGGCTACACCTTC,CASSEGMDRGRANYGYTF
TRBJ2-7,TRBV12-2,-,14,-,TGTGCAAGTCGCTTATCCCGGCCTCTCTACGAGCAGTACTTC,CASRLSRPLYEQYF
TRBJ2-1,TRBV9,TRBD1,18,once,TGTGCCAGCAGCGTAGGAGGCTTGGGGACAGGGTCCTACAATGAGCAGTTCTTC,CASSVGGLGTGSYNEQFF
TRBJ2-7,TRBV14,TRBD2,14,-,TGTGCCAGCAGCCAAGCTGCTAGCGGGGTCGAGCAGTACTTC,CASSQAASGVEQYF
TRBJ1-1,TRBV6-5,-,13,once,TGTGCCAGCAGCCCTCTATGGAACACTGAAGCTTTCTTT,CASSPLWNTEAFF
TRBJ2-7,TRBV6-6,-,13,-,TGTGCCAGCAGAAACGTGGGGGGCTACGAGCAGTACTTC,CASRNVGGYEQYF
TRBJ1-5,TRBV6-1,TRBD1,15,-,TGTGCCAGCAGTGACCCAGGGGGCTTGAGTCAGCCCCAGCATTTT,CASSDPGGLSQPQHF
TRBJ1-3,TRBV27,-,14,-,TGTGCCAGCAGTAACAGCCACTCTGGAAACACCATATATTTT,CASSNSHSGNTIYF